A single sample is the source of the 3 T cell receptor beta chains below, sequenced in a study of cytomegalovirus exposure and HLA in healthy donors. 60 Vbeta and 13 Jbeta primers were used in PCR. The repertoire was sequenced with immunoSEQ multiplex PCR; TCRdb's copy has only in-frame clones and lacks some. Its clone listing holds approximately 96,000 clones. The source material was PBMCs. These TCRs come from a girl aged 10 to 17 in good health and CMV-seropositive.

The rearrangement uses TRBV27 and TRBJ2-3, with 13 bases aligning to TRBD2. Per the germline V gene, CDR1 is MNHEY and CDR2 is SMNVEV (reference sequence). Trimming took 7 bases from V and 0 from J; bases not matched to a gene: 10. CDR3 size: 18 residues. CDR3 protein: CASISRLAGGLSTDTQYF. The CDR3 coding sequence is TGTGCCAGCATTTCGAGACTAGCGGGGGGCCTTAGCACAGATACGCAGTATTTT.

This sequence joins TRBV7-9 and TRBJ1-5; D remains ambiguous. CDR3 length: 14 residues. Germline lookup yields CDR1 SEHNR and CDR2 FQNEAQ (reference sequence). V was clipped by 5 bases and J by 2 bases, with 10 bases between them. CDR3: CASSPADRNQPQHF. The CDR3 DNA sequence: TGTGCCAGCAGCCCCGCGGATCGCAATCAGCCCCAGCATTTT.

The V gene is TRBV6-5, the J gene TRBJ2-3, with D unresolved. The CDR3 sequence is 14 residues long. Germline V gives CDR1 MNHEY, CDR2 SVGAGI. V was shortened by 6 bases and J by 0 bases, with 10 bases between the two germline ends. CDR3 residues: CASRRSPSTDTQYF. The CDR3 coding sequence is TGTGCCAGCAGGAGGTCTCCCAGCACAGATACGCAGTATTTT.